This T cell receptor (beta chain) originates from a study of PD-1 blockade in classical Hodgkin lymphoma. General study points: Exclusion was the outcome for patients who began nivolumab under 1 year after ASCT.

Germline V CDR1 and CDR2: MNHEY, SVGAGI. The CDR3 totals 15 residues. V shed 2 bases and J shed 0 bases, with 8 bases lying between them. Every single patient, without exception, relapsed after autologous stem cell transplantation, and brentuximab vedotin exposure varied. The best responses consisted of complete response, partial response or progressive disease. As for this clone: What it recognizes is unknown.

Data came from immunoSEQ multiplex PCR; TCRdb stores just in-frame clones and leaves some out. The sample has some 62,000 clones, about 91% seen once. This TCR came from a human donor with classical Hodgkin lymphoma. V and J are TRBV6-5 and TRBJ2-1, with a possible D match to TRBD2 (6 bases). The specimen was peripheral blood mononuclear cells (PBMCs), collected at baseline. CDR3: CASSYMGLSYNEQFF. The CDR3 nucleotides are TGTGCCAGCAGTTACATGGGACTCTCCTACAATGAGCAGTTCTTC.